One sample yielded the 10 T cell receptor beta chains listed below, sequenced in a study of blood T cells in healthy people across ages. Combining a sample-barcoded 5' primer with a J-beta primer mix, a second PCR ran for about 7 to 11 cycles. TCRdb analysed the 5' RACE reads with MiXCR anew, one entry per CDR3 protein. The sample yields 630,000 or so distinct CDR3 sequences, about a third seen once. Input material: blood. These receptors were collected from a woman older than 75 in good health.

This chain links TRBV7-2 with TRBJ2-1; perhaps TRBD1 as D (5 bases). The CDR3 covers 12 residues. Between the trimmed V and J ends, which lost 4 bases and 10 bases, there was a span of 11 bases. Germline CDR1 and CDR2: SGHTA and FQGNSA. The CDR3 region is CASSYGAREQFF. The CDR3 DNA follows: TGTGCCAGCAGCTATGGGGCAAGGGAGCAGTTCTTC.

The table lists this clonotype with many counts. The rearrangement links TRBV28 to TRBJ2-1; D unresolved. The CDR3 is made up of 16 amino acids. V was shortened by 4 bases and J by 0 bases, with 13 bases between the two germline ends. Germline values: CDR1 MDHEN, CDR2 SYDVKM. CDR3 region: CASSSPWASSYNEQFF. CDR3 DNA sequence: TGTGCCAGCAGTTCTCCGTGGGCCAGCTCCTACAATGAGCAGTTCTTC. Looking up the rest from reference TRBV28 and TRBJ2-1 gives the full variable domain: DVKVTQSSRYLVKRTGEKVFLECVQDMDHENMFWYRQDPGLGLRLIYFSYDVKMKEKGDIPEGYSVSREKKERFSLILESASTNQTSMYLCASSSPWASSYNEQFFGPGTRLTVL.

In this sample, this clonotype turned up many times. This chain links TRBV7-2 with TRBJ1-2, with 8 bases lining up with TRBD1. Trimming took 5 bases from V and 6 from J; bases not matched to a gene: 8. Germline V gene lookup returns CDR1 SGHTA and CDR2 FQGNSA. This CDR3 is built from 14 residues. DNA of the CDR3: TGTGCCAGCAGCCTCCGACAGGGGAGGGATGGCTACACCTTC. Translation: CASSLRQGRDGYTF. Full variable domain (missing parts from reference TRBV7-2 and TRBJ1-2): GAGVSQSPSNKVTEKGKDVELRCDPISGHTALYWYRQSLGQGLEFLIYFQGNSAPDKSGLPSDRFSAERTGGSVSTLTIQRTQQEDSAVYLCASSLRQGRDGYTFGSGTRLTVV.

This chain links TRBV28 with TRBJ2-2; the D gene is possibly TRBD1 (6 bases). The V gene's germline CDR1 is MDHEN and CDR2 SYDVKM. V was cut by 6 bases and J by 1 base, with 15 bases left in between. CDR3 length: 16 amino acids. This CDR3 reads CASRGPDSLNTGELFF. The CDR3 DNA reads as TGTGCCAGCAGAGGTCCGGACAGTTTGAACACCGGGGAGCTGTTTTTT.

This clonotype was seen a single time. A read error may be the cause here, since a much bigger clone is one base away. The J gene is TRBJ1-2, the V gene TRBV10-3; D uncertain. Germline lookup yields CDR1 ENHRY and CDR2 SYGVKD. CDR3 size: 15 residues. Trimming cost V 6 bases and J 4 bases, with 18 bases left between them. The CDR3 reads CAIRTGGAASYGYTF. CDR3 coding DNA: TGTGCCATCAGGACGGGAGGCGCAGCTAGCTATGGCTACACCTTC.

This clonotype was recorded at least ten times. This chain connects TRBV20-1 to TRBJ2-1; 9 nucleotides line up with TRBD2. There are 16 residues in the CDR3. Germline V gene data show CDR1 as DFQATT and CDR2 as SNEGSKA (reference sequence). V dropped 3 bases and J dropped 4; count of bases not matched to a gene: 10. The CDR3 protein is CSASTAGGRLYNEQFF. CDR3 nucleotides: TGCAGTGCTAGTACGGCGGGGGGGCGATTATACAATGAGCAGTTCTTC.

The chain employs TRBV6-5 and TRBJ1-2, with D hard to call. The germline V gene has CDR1 MNHEY and CDR2 SVGAGI. The CDR3 totals 13 residues. Trimming left V 5 bases short and J 4 bases short, with 11 bases between. CDR3 amino acids: CASSPNNGYGYTF. In DNA, the CDR3 is TGTGCCAGCAGTCCTAATAATGGCTATGGCTACACCTTC.

This clonotype was observed at least ten times. This rearrangement joins TRBV6-2 or TRBV6-3 to TRBJ2-5; possibly TRBD1 or TRBD2 for D (5 bases each). This CDR3 region has 14 residues. CDR1 and CDR2 (germline): MNHEY, SVGEGT. Trimming left V 0 bases short and J 8 bases short, with 13 bases between. Here the CDR3 DNA reads TGTGCCAGCAGTTACTCGACAGCCGGGGTAACCCAGTACTTC. Encoded protein: CASSYSTAGVTQYF.

Many counts were recorded for this clonotype. The gene calls are TRBV9 and TRBJ2-7, with D maybe TRBD1 (6 bases). V shed 2 bases and J shed 7 bases, with 16 bases lying between them. Looked up from germline, CDR1 is SGDLS and CDR2 is YYNGEE. This CDR3 is built from 14 residues. CDR3 residues: CASSVGATSREQYF. The CDR3 nucleotides are TGTGCCAGCAGCGTGGGGGCGACCTCTCGGGAGCAGTACTTC.

This clonotype was detected only once. One end of the junction varies from germline; a read error may be responsible. The chain is built from TRBV12-3 or TRBV12-4 and TRBJ2-3, with D unresolved. The CDR3 sequence is 14 residues long. Written as DNA, the CDR3 is TGTGCCAGCAGACCGACACAGAGAACAGATGCGCAGTATTTT. It codes for CASRPTQRTDAQYF.